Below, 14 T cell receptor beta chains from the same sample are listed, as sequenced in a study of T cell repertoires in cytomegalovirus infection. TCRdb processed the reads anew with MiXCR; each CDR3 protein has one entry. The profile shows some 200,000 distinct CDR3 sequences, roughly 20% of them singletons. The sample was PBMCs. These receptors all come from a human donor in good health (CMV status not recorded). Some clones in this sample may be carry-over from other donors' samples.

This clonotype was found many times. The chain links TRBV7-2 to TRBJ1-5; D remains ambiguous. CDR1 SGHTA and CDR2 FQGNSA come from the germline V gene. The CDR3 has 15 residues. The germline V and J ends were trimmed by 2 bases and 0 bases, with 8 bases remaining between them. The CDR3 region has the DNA TGTGCCAGCAGCTTACAGCCATTTAGCAATCAGCCCCAGCATTTT. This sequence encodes CASSLQPFSNQPQHF. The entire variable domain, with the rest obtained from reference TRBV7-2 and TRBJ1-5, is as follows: GAGVSQSPSNKVTEKGKDVELRCDPISGHTALYWYRQSLGQGLEFLIYFQGNSAPDKSGLPSDRFSAERTGGSVSTLTIQRTQQEDSAVYLCASSLQPFSNQPQHFGDGTRLSIL.

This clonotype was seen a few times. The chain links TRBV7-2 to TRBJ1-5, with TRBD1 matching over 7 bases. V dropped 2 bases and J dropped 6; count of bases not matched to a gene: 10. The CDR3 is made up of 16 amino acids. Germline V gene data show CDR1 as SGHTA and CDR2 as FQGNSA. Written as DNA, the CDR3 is TGTGCCAGCAGCTTAACCTACCGACAGGGCGGTCAGCCCCAGCATTTT. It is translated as CASSLTYRQGGQPQHF.

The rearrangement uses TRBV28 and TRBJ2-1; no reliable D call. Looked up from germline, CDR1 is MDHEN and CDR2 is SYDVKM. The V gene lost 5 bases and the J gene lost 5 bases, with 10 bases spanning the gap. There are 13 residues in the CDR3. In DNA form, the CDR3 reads TGTGCCAGCAGTGCCCCCCCAGACAATGAGCAGTTCTTC. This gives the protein CASSAPPDNEQFF.

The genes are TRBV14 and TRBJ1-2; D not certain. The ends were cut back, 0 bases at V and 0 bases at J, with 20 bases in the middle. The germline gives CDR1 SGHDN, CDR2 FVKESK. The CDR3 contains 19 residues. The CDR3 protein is CASSQDWNHLTPPNYGYTF. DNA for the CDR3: TGTGCCAGCAGCCAAGATTGGAACCACCTCACTCCGCCTAACTATGGCTACACCTTC.

The CDR3 coding sequence is TGTGCCAGCAGCTCGTATGTAGCGGGGTCGAACATTCAGTACTTC. It translates to CASSSYVAGSNIQYF. The chain joins TRBV5-6 to TRBJ2-4; 8 positions agree with TRBD2. This CDR3 has 15 amino acids. V shed 3 bases, J shed 7 bases, and the junction held 9 bases outside the gene matches. CDR1 and CDR2 from the germline V gene are SGHDT and YYEEEE.

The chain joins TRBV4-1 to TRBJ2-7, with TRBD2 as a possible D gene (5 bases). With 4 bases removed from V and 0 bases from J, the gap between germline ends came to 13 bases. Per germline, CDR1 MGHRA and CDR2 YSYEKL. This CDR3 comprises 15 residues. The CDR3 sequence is CASSLLEEPSYEQYF. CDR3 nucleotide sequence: TGCGCCAGCAGCCTCCTGGAGGAACCCTCCTACGAGCAGTACTTC.

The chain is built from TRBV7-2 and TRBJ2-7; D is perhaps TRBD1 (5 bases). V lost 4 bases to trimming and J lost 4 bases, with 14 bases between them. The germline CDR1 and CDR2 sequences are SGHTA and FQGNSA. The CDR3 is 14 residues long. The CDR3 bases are TGTGCCAGCAGCTACAGGTTCCCAAATTACGAGCAGTACTTC. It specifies CASSYRFPNYEQYF.

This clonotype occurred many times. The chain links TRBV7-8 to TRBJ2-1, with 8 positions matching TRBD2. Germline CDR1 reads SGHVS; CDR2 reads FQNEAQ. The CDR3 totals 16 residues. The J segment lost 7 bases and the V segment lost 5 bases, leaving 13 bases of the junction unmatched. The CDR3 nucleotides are TGTGCCAGCAGCACCCTGACTAGCGCCCCAGTGAATGAGCAGTTCTTC. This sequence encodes CASSTLTSAPVNEQFF. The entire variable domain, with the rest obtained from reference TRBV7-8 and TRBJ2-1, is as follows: GAGVSQSPRYKVAKRGQDVALRCDPISGHVSLFWYQQALGQGPEFLTYFQNEAQLDKSGLPSDRFFAERPEGSVSTLKIQRTQQEDSAVYLCASSTLTSAPVNEQFFGPGTRLTVL.

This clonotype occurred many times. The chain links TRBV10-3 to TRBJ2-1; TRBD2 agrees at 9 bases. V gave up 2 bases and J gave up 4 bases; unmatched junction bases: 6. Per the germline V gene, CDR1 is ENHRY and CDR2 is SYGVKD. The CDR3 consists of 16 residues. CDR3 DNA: TGTGCCATCAGTGAGGTTCTAGCGGGAAGGTACAATGAGCAGTTCTTC. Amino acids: CAISEVLAGRYNEQFF.

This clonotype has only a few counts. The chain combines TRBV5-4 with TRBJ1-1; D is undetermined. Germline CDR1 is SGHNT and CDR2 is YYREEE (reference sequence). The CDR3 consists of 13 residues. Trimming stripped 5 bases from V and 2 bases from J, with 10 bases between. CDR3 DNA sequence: TGTGCCAGCAGGTCCCCGGTCAACACTGAAGCTTTCTTT. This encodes CASRSPVNTEAFF.

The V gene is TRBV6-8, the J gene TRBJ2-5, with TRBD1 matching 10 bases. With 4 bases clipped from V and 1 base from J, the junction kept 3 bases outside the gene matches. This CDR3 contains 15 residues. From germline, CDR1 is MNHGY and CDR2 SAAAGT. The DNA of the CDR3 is TGTGCCAGCAGTTTGACAGGGGGCCCCCAAGAGACCCAGTACTTC. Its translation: CASSLTGGPQETQYF.

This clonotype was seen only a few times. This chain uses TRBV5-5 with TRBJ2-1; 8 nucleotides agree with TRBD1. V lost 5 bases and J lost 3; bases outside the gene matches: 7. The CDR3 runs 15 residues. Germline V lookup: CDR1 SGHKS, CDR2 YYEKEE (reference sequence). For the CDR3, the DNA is TGTGCCAGCAGTTCTACCGGACAGGGCTACAATGAGCAGTTCTTC. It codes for CASSSTGQGYNEQFF.

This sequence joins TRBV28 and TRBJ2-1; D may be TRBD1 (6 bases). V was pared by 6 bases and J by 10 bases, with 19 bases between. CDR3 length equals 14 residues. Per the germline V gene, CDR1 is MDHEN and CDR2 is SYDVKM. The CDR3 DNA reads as TGTGCCAGCAGGGGCACAGGGTTGAAGGGGGAGCAGTTCTTC. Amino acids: CASRGTGLKGEQFF.

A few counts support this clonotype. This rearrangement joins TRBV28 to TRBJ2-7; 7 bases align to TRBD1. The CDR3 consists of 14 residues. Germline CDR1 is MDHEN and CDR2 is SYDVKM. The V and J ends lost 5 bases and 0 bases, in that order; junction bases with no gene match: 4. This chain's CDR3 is CASSSRDSSYEQYF. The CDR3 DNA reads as TGTGCCAGCAGTAGCCGGGACAGCTCCTACGAGCAGTACTTC. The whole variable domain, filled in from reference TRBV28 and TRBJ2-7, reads DVKVTQSSRYLVKRTGEKVFLECVQDMDHENMFWYRQDPGLGLRLIYFSYDVKMKEKGDIPEGYSVSREKKERFSLILESASTNQTSMYLCASSSRDSSYEQYFGPGTRLTVT.